Here is one T cell receptor (beta chain) with its context. Antigen unknown. This sample stems from a study of T cell responses to AZD1222 COVID-19 vaccine. Study-level points and caveats: It was only 6 or 7 AZD1222 recipients who were seropositive at baseline. Targets within unmutated variant regions were reportedly found for nearly half of spike-specific TCRs. Across the whole spike, CD4 TCRs peaked at regions 160-218 and 743-854. In a largely white British group with more females than males, clonal diversity was possibly underestimated.

The data were produced by immunoSEQ multiplex PCR, yet TCRdb's version contains in-frame clones alone and is incomplete. The sample lists approximately 46,000 clones; around three quarters were seen once. The sample consisted of peripheral blood, taken on day 0 of AZD1222 vaccination. The receptor was isolated from an adult in good health.

For the CDR3, the DNA is TGTGCCAGCAGCTTTATGATAGGGGTTATCGACACCGGGGAGCTGTTTTTT. Protein product: CASSFMIGVIDTGELFF. This chain links TRBV11-2 with TRBJ2-2; the D gene is possibly TRBD1 (5 bases). Germline V gene lookup returns CDR1 SGHAT and CDR2 FQNNGV. This CDR3 spans 17 amino acids. The V and J ends lost 3 bases and 3 bases respectively, with 17 bases between them. Supplemented by reference TRBV11-2 and TRBJ2-2, the full variable domain reads EAGVAQSPRYKIIEKRQSVAFWCNPISGHATLYWYQQILGQGPKLLIQFQNNGVVDDSQLPKDRFSAERLKGVDSTLKIQPAKLEDSAVYLCASSFMIGVIDTGELFFGEGSRLTVL.